This T cell receptor beta chain comes out of a study of T cell responses to AZD1222 COVID-19 vaccine. The V end lost 2 bases, the J end lost 5 bases, and 15 bases lay between the germline ends. The CDR3 covers 15 residues. Per germline, CDR1 SGHTA and CDR2 FQGNSA. Study-level findings and limits: Baseline serology detected seropositivity in only six AZD1222 recipients. Repertoire sampling occurred only after the peak T cell response. Reportedly, close to half of spike-specific TCRs are directed against unmutated variant regions.

Details on this clone: No antigen is known for it.

The table came from immunoSEQ multiplex PCR; TCRdb's copy has only in-frame clones and leaves some out. The table records 130,000 or so clones, more than 80% of them present only once. V gene TRBV7-2 combines with J gene TRBJ2-5, with D uncertain. The sample in question was peripheral blood, obtained on day 0 of AZD1222 vaccination. The TCR originated in an adult in good health. CDR3 nucleotides: TGTGCCAGCAGCTTACTTAGTGGATGGTCGGAGACCCAGTACTTC. Its protein product is CASSLLSGWSETQYF.